The 12 T cell receptor beta chains given below trace back to one sample, sequenced in a study of shared clonotypes between healthy human individuals. Profiled with immunoSEQ multiplex PCR; TCRdb holds only in-frame clones, not every one. The sample yields more than 500,000 clones, roughly 95% seen once. Sequencing was done on a sample of naive CD4+ T cells sorted from blood. The subset was: CD45RA+ positively selected. Receptors were obtained from a woman aged 30 to 39 in good health.

The CDR3 nucleotides read TGTGCCAGCAGACAGGACGTGGGCTCCTACGAGCAGTACTTC. Residues: CASRQDVGSYEQYF. The chain couples TRBV6-4 to TRBJ2-7, with TRBD1 as a possible D gene (5 bases). The length of the CDR3 is 14 residues. Trimming took off 6 bases at V and 0 bases at J, with 12 bases between the two ends. The germline V gene has CDR1 MRHNA and CDR2 SNTAGT.

CDR3 region: CASSQAPDSRFF. CDR3 bases: TGTGCCAGCAGCCAGGCCCCCGATTCGCGGTTCTTC. The V and J genes are TRBV7-8 and TRBJ2-1; D gene unclear. With 5 bases removed from V and 15 bases from J, the gap between germline ends came to 17 bases. There are 12 residues in the CDR3. CDR1 is SGHVS, CDR2 FQNEAQ, per germline.

The rearrangement uses TRBV28 and TRBJ2-1; 12 nucleotides match TRBD2. Trimming cost V 1 base and J 8 bases; bases outside gene matches: 3. Germline V gene data show CDR1 as MDHEN and CDR2 as SYDVKM. The CDR3 is 15 residues long. CDR3 region: CASSLSTSGSDEQFF. CDR3 nucleotides: TGTGCCAGCAGTTTATCGACTAGCGGGAGCGATGAGCAGTTCTTC.

The rearrangement uses TRBV27 and TRBJ2-2; D uncertain. With 3 bases removed from V and 5 bases from J, the gap between germline ends came to 4 bases. The CDR3 covers 12 residues. CDR1 and CDR2 (germline): MNHEY, SMNVEV (reference sequence). CDR3 nucleotide sequence: TGTGCCAGCAGTTTCAGGACCGGGGAGCTGTTTTTT. Protein sequence: CASSFRTGELFF.

In nucleotides, the CDR3 is TGCGCCAGCAGCTTGGCCGAGAACAATGAGCAGTTCTTC. Translated, it gives CASSLAENNEQFF. The V call is TRBV5-1, the J call TRBJ2-1; D gene ambiguous. Germline lookup yields CDR1 SGHRS and CDR2 YFSETQ. This CDR3 is built from 13 residues. Trimming pared 0 bases from V and 5 bases from J, leaving 6 bases between.

CDR3 sequence (DNA): TGTGCCAGCAGTTTATCGGGCAGGGTGAACACTGAAGCTTTCTTT. The encoded protein is CASSLSGRVNTEAFF. This chain joins TRBV27 and TRBJ1-1, with D possibly TRBD1 on 5 matching bases. Trimming removed 0 bases at V and 0 bases at J, with 8 bases between. The CDR3 has 15 amino acids. Germline CDR1 and CDR2: MNHEY and SMNVEV (reference sequence).

The genes are TRBV28 and TRBJ1-5; D possibly corresponds to TRBD1 (6 bases). Trimming pared 8 bases from V and 5 bases from J, leaving 19 bases between. Germline CDR1 is MDHEN and CDR2 is SYDVKM. The CDR3 is 15 residues long. The CDR3 is CASENGGHYDQPQHF. CDR3 nucleotide sequence: TGTGCCAGCGAAAACGGGGGGCATTATGATCAGCCCCAGCATTTT.

This clone was seen once. This chain joins TRBV5-1 and TRBJ2-1; possible D gene TRBD2, 6 bases. V was clipped by 7 bases and J by 1 base, with 12 bases between them. Germline CDR1 reads SGHRS; CDR2 reads YFSETQ. This CDR3 is 14 amino acids long. The CDR3 region is CASRRRVSYNEQFF. The CDR3 region has the DNA TGCGCCAGCCGCCGGAGGGTGTCCTACAATGAGCAGTTCTTC.

The chain couples TRBV11-2 to TRBJ2-5, with TRBD2 identical over 13 bases. Per germline, CDR1 SGHAT and CDR2 FQNNGV. The ends lost 1 base at V and 4 bases at J; junction bases unmatched: 0. The CDR3 contains 15 residues. This CDR3 reads CASSLGTSGGETQYF. CDR3 DNA: TGTGCCAGCAGCTTAGGGACTAGCGGGGGAGAGACCCAGTACTTC.

The chain carries TRBV10-3 and TRBJ1-1; no firm D call. The germline CDR1 and CDR2 sequences are ENHRY and SYGVKD. The CDR3 totals 15 residues. The ends were cut back, 0 bases at V and 9 bases at J, with 17 bases in the middle. The CDR3 bases are TGTGCCATCAGTGAGTCTGGGCAGTCGTTTGGTAAAGCTTTCTTT. Translation: CAISESGQSFGKAFF.

The V and J genes are TRBV5-8 and TRBJ1-3, with 7 bases matching TRBD1. CDR1 and CDR2 from the germline V gene are SGHTS and YDEGEE. The V and J ends lost 4 bases and 0 bases, in that order; junction bases with no gene match: 4. This CDR3 is 15 amino acids long. CDR3: CASSPDRFSGNTIYF. CDR3 sequence (DNA): TGTGCCAGCAGCCCGGACAGGTTCTCTGGAAACACCATATATTTT.

This chain joins TRBV15 and TRBJ2-7; tentative D call: TRBD1 (6 bases). The CDR3 is made up of 15 amino acids. Per germline, CDR1 LNHNV and CDR2 YYDKDF (reference sequence). Trimming took 3 bases from V and 4 from J, leaving 16 bases between them. Written as DNA, the CDR3 is TGTGCCACCAGCAGCCTTATGGACAGCCCTTACGAGCAGTACTTC. Translating gives CATSSLMDSPYEQYF.